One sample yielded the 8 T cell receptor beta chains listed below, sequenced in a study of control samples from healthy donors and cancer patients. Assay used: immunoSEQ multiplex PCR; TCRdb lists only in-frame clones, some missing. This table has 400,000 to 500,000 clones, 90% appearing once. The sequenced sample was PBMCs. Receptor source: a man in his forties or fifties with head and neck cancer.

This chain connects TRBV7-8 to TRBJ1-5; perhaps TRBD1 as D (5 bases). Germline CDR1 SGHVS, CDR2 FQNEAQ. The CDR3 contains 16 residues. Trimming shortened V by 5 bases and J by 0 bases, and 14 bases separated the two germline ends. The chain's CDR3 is CASSLDSYHSNQPQHF. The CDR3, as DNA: TGTGCCAGCAGCCTTGACAGCTACCATAGCAATCAGCCCCAGCATTTT. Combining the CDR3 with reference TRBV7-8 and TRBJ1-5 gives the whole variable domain GAGVSQSPRYKVAKRGQDVALRCDPISGHVSLFWYQQALGQGPEFLTYFQNEAQLDKSGLPSDRFFAERPEGSVSTLKIQRTQQEDSAVYLCASSLDSYHSNQPQHFGDGTRLSIL.

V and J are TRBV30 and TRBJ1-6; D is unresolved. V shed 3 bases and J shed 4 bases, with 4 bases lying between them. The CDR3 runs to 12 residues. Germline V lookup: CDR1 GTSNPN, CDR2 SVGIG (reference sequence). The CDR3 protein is CAWRSYNSPLHF. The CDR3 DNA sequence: TGTGCCTGGAGAAGTTATAATTCACCCCTCCACTTT.

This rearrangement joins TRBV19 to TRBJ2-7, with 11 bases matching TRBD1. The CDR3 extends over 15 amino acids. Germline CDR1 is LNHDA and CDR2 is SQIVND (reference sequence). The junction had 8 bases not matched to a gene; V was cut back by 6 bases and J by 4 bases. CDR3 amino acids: CASRGLGQGAYEQYF. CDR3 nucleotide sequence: TGTGCCAGTAGGGGGCTTGGACAGGGGGCGTACGAGCAGTACTTC.

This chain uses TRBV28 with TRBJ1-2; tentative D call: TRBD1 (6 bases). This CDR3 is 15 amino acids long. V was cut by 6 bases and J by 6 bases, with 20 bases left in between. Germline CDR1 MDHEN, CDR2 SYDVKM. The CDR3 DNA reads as TGTGCCAGCAGCCCATCGGATCGACAGGTCCATGGCTACACCTTC. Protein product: CASSPSDRQVHGYTF.

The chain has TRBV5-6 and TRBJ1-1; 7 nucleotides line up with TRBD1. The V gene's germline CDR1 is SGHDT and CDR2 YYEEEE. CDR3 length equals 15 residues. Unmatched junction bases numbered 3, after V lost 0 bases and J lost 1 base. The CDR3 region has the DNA TGTGCCAGCAGCTTGGAGACAGGGCCGAACACTGAAGCTTTCTTT. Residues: CASSLETGPNTEAFF.

CDR3 sequence (DNA): TGTGCCAGCTCACCAAGGATACTAGCGGGGGCACAAGAGACCCAGTACTTC. This gives the protein CASSPRILAGAQETQYF. The chain has TRBV18 and TRBJ2-5; 11 nucleotides agree with TRBD2. The germline V gene has CDR1 KGHSH and CDR2 LQKENI. The junction had 7 bases not matched to a gene; V was cut back by 2 bases and J by 2 bases. The CDR3 runs to 17 residues.

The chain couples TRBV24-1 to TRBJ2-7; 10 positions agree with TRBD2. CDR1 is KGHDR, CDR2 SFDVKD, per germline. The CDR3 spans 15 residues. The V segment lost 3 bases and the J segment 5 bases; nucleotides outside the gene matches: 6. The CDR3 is CATSDPTSGTHEQYF. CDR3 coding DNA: TGTGCCACCAGTGATCCTACTAGCGGGACCCACGAGCAGTACTTC.

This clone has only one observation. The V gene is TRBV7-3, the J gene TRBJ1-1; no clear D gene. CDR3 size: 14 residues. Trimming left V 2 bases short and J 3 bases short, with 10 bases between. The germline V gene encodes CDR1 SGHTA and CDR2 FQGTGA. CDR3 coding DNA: TGTGCCAGCAGCTTACGAGGGAAGGACACTGAAGCTTTCTTT. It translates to CASSLRGKDTEAFF.